These T cell receptor beta chains were read from a single sample in a study of OX40 agonist ivuxolimab in advanced cancers. The protocol was immunoSEQ multiplex PCR, while the TCRdb copy is restricted to in-frame clones and leaves out a portion. The sample lists approximately 58,000 clones; 70% to 85% were seen once. Source: CD4+ or CD8+ T cells sorted from blood, taken in a trial of the OX40 agonist ivuxolimab. These receptor sequences come from an adult with an advanced solid tumor such as melanoma, head and neck, liver or kidney cancer. Both conserved end residues are trimmed from each CDR3.

v_call: TRBV6-5; cdr3_aa: ASSGKYGDEKLF
v_call: TRBV15; cdr3_aa: ATSRDLDARGYEQY
v_call: TRBV18; cdr3_aa: ASSPGTGGAGTQY
v_call: TRBV2; cdr3_aa: ASSERASPNTGELF
v_call: TRBV6-1; cdr3_aa: ASSEAKGRVGSQPQH
v_call: TRBV6-5; cdr3_aa: ASSYSTGGTEAF
v_call: TRBV5-1; cdr3_aa: ASAQEAGNTIY
v_call: TRBV6-5; cdr3_aa: ASSYSIKHQPQH
v_call: TRBV7-9; cdr3_aa: ASSRTSGRPDTQY
v_call: TRBV6-5; cdr3_aa: ASSGSLGYEQY
v_call: TRBV10-3; cdr3_aa: ATRQGNYEQY
v_call: TRBV18; cdr3_aa: ASSPVRGPQDNEQF
v_call: TRBV7-2; cdr3_aa: ASSLAGEGYT
v_call: TRBV5-4; cdr3_aa: ASSGGTGGEKLF
v_call: TRBV6-5; cdr3_aa: ASSYAGGGTGELF
v_call: TRBV19; cdr3_aa: ASRQGASGNTIY
v_call: TRBV11-3; cdr3_aa: ASSLDGRPPSYNEQF
v_call: TRBV2; cdr3_aa: ASSEGQGNQPQH
v_call: TRBV2; cdr3_aa: ASVGVEGTEAF
v_call: TRBV27; cdr3_aa: ASSLLASGSHNEQF
v_call: TRBV18; cdr3_aa: ASSPSGTPSSGNTIY
v_call: TRBV7-9; cdr3_aa: ASSFGLSYEQY
v_call: TRBV28; cdr3_aa: ASSFVLTTNEKLF
v_call: TRBV28; cdr3_aa: ASSPRGLGEKLF
v_call: TRBV28; cdr3_aa: ASSFTPPRRNEQF
v_call: TRBV19; cdr3_aa: ATGGTGGEKLF
v_call: TRBV9; cdr3_aa: ASSVKGAANTGELF
v_call: TRBV11-2; cdr3_aa: ASSYITGPSYEQY
v_call: TRBV2; cdr3_aa: ASSDNGVRTDTQY
v_call: TRBV6-5; cdr3_aa: ASSYSDGPYEQY
v_call: TRBV6-1; cdr3_aa: ASRQLYGYT
v_call: TRBV29-1; cdr3_aa: SGSDNYEQY
v_call: TRBV5-1; cdr3_aa: ASSLGQTEAF
v_call: TRBV13; cdr3_aa: ASSSRGQGPEKLF
v_call: TRBV6-1; cdr3_aa: ASSEEGSSLSSYNEQF
v_call: TRBV5-1; cdr3_aa: ASSLDTGNTEAF
v_call: TRBV19; cdr3_aa: ASGSGTSGEQF
v_call: TRBV14; cdr3_aa: ASSPDRVLYPYEQY
v_call: TRBV6-1; cdr3_aa: ASSEAQPPYEQY
v_call: TRBV28; cdr3_aa: ASRGNTIY
v_call: TRBV5-1; cdr3_aa: ASSLATASRGTDTQY
v_call: TRBV28; cdr3_aa: ASRKGRSSTNYGYT
v_call: TRBV14; cdr3_aa: ASSLDSRLAKNIQY
v_call: TRBV19; cdr3_aa: ASSSPQSYGYT
v_call: TRBV7-9; cdr3_aa: ASSLTGDSNQPQH
v_call: TRBV5-4; cdr3_aa: ASSNYRQGNTGELF
v_call: TRBV5-6; cdr3_aa: ASSFGITNTGELF
v_call: TRBV23-1; cdr3_aa: ASSHPEGGLSNQPQH
v_call: TRBV5-6; cdr3_aa: ASSFLDSSDTQY
v_call: TRBV30; cdr3_aa: AWSVYRRNPGYT
v_call: TRBV6-1; cdr3_aa: ASSYLGSPLH
v_call: TRBV9; cdr3_aa: ASSVDAEGGDEQY
v_call: TRBV4-1; cdr3_aa: ASSQAPSGGTYEQY
v_call: TRBV4-2; cdr3_aa: ASSLGVRLSNYGYT
v_call: TRBV5-1; cdr3_aa: ASSTGQKAIETQY
v_call: TRBV5-6; cdr3_aa: ASSLGRGGFDYGYT
v_call: TRBV20-1; cdr3_aa: SASRQGTQY
v_call: TRBV6-6; cdr3_aa: ASTQGTATYEQY
v_call: TRBV5-8; cdr3_aa: ASSVGQGDSPLH